These 27 T cell receptor beta chains were all obtained from the same sample, sequenced in a study of response to subunit inactivated influenza vaccine. TCRdb recomputed calls from the RT-PCR reads with MiXCR, one row per CDR3 protein. The table shows 500,000 to 750,000 distinct CDR3 sequences, with less than 15% occurring only once. The sample here was PBMCs from blood, taken about 11 days after vaccination. The receptors originated from a man aged 50 to 60 who received an inactivated influenza vaccine.

This sequence joins TRBV15 and TRBJ1-2; TRBD1 might be the D (5 bases). From germline, CDR1 is LNHNV and CDR2 YYDKDF (reference sequence). The CDR3 is made up of 16 amino acids. Trimming shortened V by 5 bases and J by 3 bases, and 19 bases separated the two germline ends. CDR3 bases: TGTGCCACCAGCTCCGAAAGGGGAGCCAGGGACTATGGCTACACCTTC. It codes for CATSSERGARDYGYTF. The whole variable domain, filled in from reference TRBV15 and TRBJ1-2, reads DAMVIQNPRYQVTQFGKPVTLSCSQTLNHNVMYWYQQKSSQAPKLLFHYYDKDFNNEADTPDNFQSRRPNTSFCFLDIRSPGLGDTAMYLCATSSERGARDYGYTFGSGTRLTVV.

V usage is TRBV7-9 and J usage is TRBJ2-1; D unresolved. Germline-derived CDR1 and CDR2 are SEHNR and FQNEAQ (reference sequence). Trimming shortened V by 5 bases and J by 10 bases, and 12 bases separated the two germline ends. There are 12 residues in the CDR3. CDR3 region: CASSPSVKEQFF. The CDR3 DNA is TGTGCCAGCAGCCCGAGCGTGAAAGAGCAGTTCTTC.

Many counts were recorded for this clonotype. The rearrangement links TRBV12-3 or TRBV12-4 to TRBJ2-7, with a possible D match to TRBD1 (5 bases). V was trimmed by 3 bases and J by 5 bases, leaving 14 bases between them. This CDR3 has 14 amino acids. The CDR3 sequence is CASSFSGKIHEQYF. CDR3 nucleotides: TGTGCCAGCAGTTTTTCAGGGAAAATCCACGAGCAGTACTTC.

CDR3 in amino acids: CSVEPGRLGETQYF. The CDR3 region has the DNA TGCAGCGTTGAGCCCGGGCGACTCGGGGAGACCCAGTACTTC. The V gene is TRBV29-1, the J gene TRBJ2-5; D not certain. Germline assignment: CDR1 SQVTM and CDR2 ANQGSEA. Trimming removed 3 bases at V and 5 bases at J, with 16 bases between. The CDR3 runs to 14 residues.

This clonotype was picked up many times. This rearrangement joins TRBV6-5 to TRBJ2-7; 8 positions match TRBD2. CDR3 size: 14 residues. With 4 bases clipped from V and 3 bases from J, the junction kept 5 bases outside the gene matches. From germline, CDR1 is MNHEY and CDR2 SVGAGI. Here the CDR3 reads CASSSPGGDYEQYF. The CDR3, as DNA: TGTGCCAGCAGTTCACCCGGGGGGGACTACGAGCAGTACTTC.

In this sample, this clonotype turned up a few times. This chain connects TRBV9 to TRBJ2-3; D is undetermined. This CDR3 spans 15 amino acids. Trimming cost V 4 bases and J 3 bases, with 15 bases left between them. Germline V gene lookup returns CDR1 SGDLS and CDR2 YYNGEE. Here the CDR3 reads CASSPDPLGTDTQYF. The CDR3 DNA sequence: TGTGCCAGCAGCCCAGACCCATTAGGGACAGATACGCAGTATTTT.

This clonotype was detected only a few times. The J gene is TRBJ2-5, the V gene TRBV7-8; a weak D match, TRBD1 (7 bases). The CDR3 spans 15 residues. Trimming left V 5 bases short and J 2 bases short, with 15 bases between. Germline CDR1 is SGHVS and CDR2 is FQNEAQ. CDR3 nucleotide sequence: TGTGCCAGCAGCCTGACTAGACAGGGACAAGAGACCCAGTACTTC. It codes for CASSLTRQGQETQYF.

This clonotype appeared a few times. The rearrangement joins TRBV5-1 to TRBJ2-2, with a weak D call TRBD1 (6 bases). There are 15 residues in the CDR3. Trimming pared 4 bases from V and 8 bases from J, leaving 18 bases between. CDR1 SGHRS and CDR2 YFSETQ come from the germline V gene. The CDR3 here is CASSQATGHAGELFF. CDR3 DNA: TGCGCCAGCAGCCAAGCGACAGGCCATGCGGGGGAGCTGTTTTTT.

This clonotype was observed a handful of times. This chain joins TRBV20-1 and TRBJ1-5; 9 bases map to TRBD1. The CDR3 loop spans 15 amino acids. Germline V gives CDR1 DFQATT, CDR2 SNEGSKA (reference sequence). The junction had 4 bases not matched to a gene; V was cut back by 3 bases and J by 1 base. The CDR3 DNA follows: TGCAGTGCTAGGGGGGGACAGGGAAGCAATCAGCCCCAGCATTTT. This sequence encodes CSARGGQGSNQPQHF.

This clonotype was seen a handful of times. This chain uses TRBV7-8 with TRBJ1-1; the D is unclear. The V gene's germline CDR1 is SGHVS and CDR2 FQNEAQ. V shed 2 bases and J shed 1 base, with 8 bases lying between them. This CDR3 has 14 residues. The CDR3 DNA reads TGTGCCAGCAGCTTAAGGCCAGAGAACACTGAAGCTTTCTTT. It yields the protein CASSLRPENTEAFF.

This clonotype was picked up many times. In nucleotides, the CDR3 is TGTGCCAGCAGCTTATACGATGAGCAGTTCTTC. It encodes CASSLYDEQFF. V is TRBV7-2 and J is TRBJ2-1; D is undetermined. Trimming left V 2 bases short and J 8 bases short, with 4 bases between. The CDR3 has 11 residues. Germline V gene lookup returns CDR1 SGHTA and CDR2 FQGNSA.

The rearrangement uses TRBV5-5 and TRBJ2-6; no reliable D call. This CDR3 has 15 amino acids. Germline CDR1 and CDR2: SGHKS and YYEKEE (reference sequence). Between the trimmed V and J ends, which lost 0 bases and 3 bases, there was a span of 7 bases. This chain's CDR3 is CASSLAIFGANVLTF. In DNA, the CDR3 is TGTGCCAGCAGCTTGGCCATTTTTGGGGCCAACGTCCTGACTTTC.

The chain recombines TRBV27 with TRBJ2-5; 7 positions match TRBD1. Germline trimming cut 2 bases from V and 5 bases from J; bases unmatched to any gene: 5. This CDR3 has 14 amino acids. Per the germline V gene, CDR1 is MNHEY and CDR2 is SMNVEV (reference sequence). DNA for the CDR3: TGTGCCAGCAGTTTAAGGGGGCGCGGGGAGACCCAGTACTTC. It specifies CASSLRGRGETQYF.

This clonotype was detected only a few times. The chain has TRBV3-1 and TRBJ2-3, with D unresolved. This CDR3 comprises 13 residues. Per the germline V gene, CDR1 is LGHDT and CDR2 is YNNKEL (reference sequence). V lost 4 bases, J lost 5 bases, and 10 bases lay in between. The CDR3 reads CASSPPPGDTQYF. DNA of the CDR3: TGTGCCAGCAGCCCACCCCCAGGAGATACGCAGTATTTT.

This clonotype was counted between two and nine times. The V gene is TRBV6-1, the J gene TRBJ2-1, with TRBD2 as a possible D gene (6 bases). The CDR3 consists of 15 residues. V lost 6 bases and J lost 5, with 17 bases in between. Germline V gene lookup returns CDR1 MNHNS and CDR2 SASEGT. CDR3 DNA: TGTGCCAGCAGCCGCCGCGCGCGGGGCGACAATGAGCAGTTCTTC. It yields the protein CASSRRARGDNEQFF.

This clonotype has just a few counts. This CDR3 is CASSFQGQQGGELFF. The CDR3 DNA reads as TGCGCCAGCAGCTTTCAAGGACAGCAAGGCGGGGAGCTGTTTTTT. The chain couples TRBV5-1 to TRBJ2-2, with D possibly being TRBD1 (6 bases). Germline lookup yields CDR1 SGHRS and CDR2 YFSETQ. The CDR3 is made up of 15 amino acids. The ends were cut back, 2 bases at V and 7 bases at J, with 15 bases in the middle.

This clonotype was recorded a few times. The rearrangement joins TRBV6-4 to TRBJ2-2; 7 bases match TRBD2. There are 14 residues in the CDR3. The germline gives CDR1 MRHNA, CDR2 SNTAGT. After removal of 3 bases from V and 4 bases from J, the junction contained 2 bases not matched to a gene. The CDR3 protein is CASSEAGFTGELFF. The CDR3, as DNA: TGTGCCAGCAGTGAAGCGGGATTCACCGGGGAGCTGTTTTTT.

The chain couples TRBV29-1 to TRBJ2-3; TRBD2 matches at 13 bases. The CDR3 totals 16 residues. CDR1 is SQVTM, CDR2 ANQGSEA, per germline. Unmatched junction bases numbered 7, after V lost 7 bases and J lost 0 bases. The CDR3 loop reads CSGLAGGSSSTDTQYF. The CDR3 DNA sequence: TGCAGCGGACTAGCGGGGGGATCCTCTAGCACAGATACGCAGTATTTT.

In DNA, the CDR3 is TGTGCCACCAGCCCGACCGACACCGGGGAGCTGTTTTTT. Protein sequence: CATSPTDTGELFF. The chain couples TRBV15 to TRBJ2-2; no clear D gene. Germline CDR1 LNHNV, CDR2 YYDKDF (reference sequence). The CDR3 is 13 amino acids. Trimming took off 5 bases at V and 3 bases at J, with 7 bases between the two ends. The variable domain in full, completed from reference TRBV15 and TRBJ2-2, reads DAMVIQNPRYQVTQFGKPVTLSCSQTLNHNVMYWYQQKSSQAPKLLFHYYDKDFNNEADTPDNFQSRRPNTSFCFLDIRSPGLGDTAMYLCATSPTDTGELFFGEGSRLTVL.

This clonotype was detected many times. The chain couples TRBV7-2 to TRBJ1-1, with a weak D call TRBD1 (5 bases). CDR1 is SGHTA, CDR2 FQGNSA, per germline. Trimming pared 4 bases from V and 1 base from J, leaving 7 bases between. The CDR3 has 13 amino acids. CDR3: CASSSDRNTEAFF. CDR3 nucleotide sequence: TGTGCCAGCAGCTCAGACAGGAACACTGAAGCTTTCTTT. The full variable domain, in which reference TRBV7-2 and TRBJ1-1 provide the parts outside the CDR3, is GAGVSQSPSNKVTEKGKDVELRCDPISGHTALYWYRQSLGQGLEFLIYFQGNSAPDKSGLPSDRFSAERTGGSVSTLTIQRTQQEDSAVYLCASSSDRNTEAFFGQGTRLTVV.

The J gene is TRBJ2-7, the V gene TRBV6-2 or TRBV6-3, with D maybe TRBD1 (7 bases). The CDR3 covers 15 residues. Trimming removed 7 bases from V and 7 bases from J, with 23 bases in between. CDR1 MNHEY and CDR2 SVGEGT come from the germline V gene. For the CDR3, the DNA is TGTGCCAGCACCATAGGGTGGACAGGACTACGTGAGCAGTACTTC. This translates into CASTIGWTGLREQYF.

The chain links TRBV12-3 or TRBV12-4 to TRBJ2-1; the match to TRBD1 covers 12 bases. V was pared by 6 bases and J by 8 bases, with 8 bases of the junction left unmatched. CDR3 length: 15 amino acids. The CDR3 region is CASSPTGTGGDEQFF. CDR3 coding DNA: TGTGCCAGCAGCCCAACCGGGACAGGGGGCGATGAGCAGTTCTTC.

This chain joins TRBV10-3 and TRBJ2-5; 7 positions agree with TRBD2. Germline assignment: CDR1 ENHRY and CDR2 SYGVKD. This CDR3 spans 14 amino acids. V lost 2 bases to trimming and J lost 5 bases; unmatched junction nucleotides: 5. CDR3 DNA: TGTGCCATCAGTGAGCCGGGACTACTGGAGACCCAGTACTTC. This sequence encodes CAISEPGLLETQYF.

This clonotype was picked up a small number of times. V usage is TRBV6-2 or TRBV6-3 and J usage is TRBJ2-7; D is unclear. V was shortened by 2 bases and J by 6 bases, with 8 bases between the two germline ends. Per germline, CDR1 MNHEY and CDR2 SVGEGT. The CDR3 consists of 12 residues. The CDR3 here is CASSYPTPEQYF. DNA of the CDR3: TGTGCCAGCAGTTACCCTACACCCGAGCAGTACTTC.

This clonotype was counted ten times or more. The chain uses TRBV11-2 and TRBJ2-1; 7 bases line up with TRBD1. V lost 6 bases and J lost 5; bases outside the gene matches: 4. Germline values: CDR1 SGHAT, CDR2 FQNNGV. The CDR3 extends over 13 amino acids. CDR3 sequence: CASSLGQNNEQFF. CDR3 sequence (DNA): TGTGCCAGCAGTTTGGGACAGAACAATGAGCAGTTCTTC.

This clonotype turned up a few times. The chain is built from TRBV10-3 and TRBJ2-5, with D uncertain. With 4 bases removed from V and 1 base from J, the gap between germline ends came to 10 bases. The CDR3 length is 14 residues. Germline V gives CDR1 ENHRY, CDR2 SYGVKD. The chain's CDR3 is CAISVAKLQETQYF. Written as DNA, the CDR3 is TGTGCCATCAGTGTTGCCAAACTCCAAGAGACCCAGTACTTC.

This clonotype was observed at least ten times. The rearrangement links TRBV7-2 to TRBJ2-3; perhaps TRBD2 as D (6 bases). V was clipped by 8 bases and J by 1 base, with 10 bases between them. CDR3 size: 13 residues. Germline lookup yields CDR1 SGHTA and CDR2 FQGNSA. CDR3 amino acids: CASLGGGTDTQYF. The CDR3 DNA follows: TGTGCCAGCCTGGGGGGAGGCACAGATACGCAGTATTTT.